These 6 T cell receptor beta chains were all obtained from the same sample, sequenced in a study of CD8 T cells in ankylosing spondylitis. From the 5' RACE reads, TCRdb called clonotypes with MiXCR, one entry per CDR3 protein. The repertoire holds tens of thousands of distinct CDR3 sequences, over 6.5% seen once, with roughly 30% in the top ten. Sequenced input: blood. The receptors originated from a male donor with ankylosing spondylitis or in good health (not recorded which).

In its sample, this clonotype is medium-sized. This chain uses TRBV5-1 with TRBJ2-1, with D possibly matching TRBD1 (6 bases). Germline lookup yields CDR1 SGHRS and CDR2 YFSETQ. The CDR3 sequence is 13 residues long. Trimming removed 6 bases from V and 10 bases from J, with 17 bases in between. The chain's CDR3 is CASTEQGIGEQFF. The CDR3 nucleotides are TGCGCCAGCACAGAACAGGGTATCGGCGAGCAGTTCTTC.

The J gene is TRBJ2-1, the V gene TRBV11-2; D perhaps matches TRBD2 (6 bases). From germline, CDR1 is SGHAT and CDR2 FQNNGV. The CDR3 totals 16 residues. V was clipped by 6 bases and J by 1 base, with 16 bases between them. CDR3 DNA: TGTGCCAGCAGACCTAGTAGCGGACCGTCCTACAATGAGCAGTTCTTC. Translated: CASRPSSGPSYNEQFF.

J is TRBJ1-2 and V is TRBV5-1; the match to TRBD1 covers 10 bases. Germline CDR1 and CDR2: SGHRS and YFSETQ. This CDR3 contains 14 residues. V shed 3 bases and J 6 bases; nucleotides not matched to a gene: 5. CDR3 region: CASSWDRGRDGYTF. CDR3 nucleotide sequence: TGCGCCAGCAGCTGGGACAGGGGAAGGGATGGCTACACCTTC.

This clonotype was recorded many times. The chain carries TRBV7-6 and TRBJ2-1; TRBD2 agrees at 8 bases. Germline CDR1 SGHVS, CDR2 FNYEAQ. This CDR3 spans 16 amino acids. Trimming removed 3 bases from V and 2 bases from J; junction bases left unmatched: 6. The CDR3 protein is CASSLASGGAYNEQFF. The CDR3 DNA reads TGTGCCAGCAGCTTGGCCTCCGGGGGGGCCTACAATGAGCAGTTCTTC. Full variable domain (remainder filled in from reference TRBV7-6 and TRBJ2-1): GAGVSQSPRYKVTKRGQDVALRCDPISGHVSLYWYRQALGQGPEFLTYFNYEAQQDKSGLPNDRFSAERPEGSISTLTIQRTEQRDSAMYRCASSLASGGAYNEQFFGPGTRLTVL.

The rearrangement joins TRBV6-1 to TRBJ2-1; no firm D call. Deletions cut 5 bases from V and 7 bases from J, with 15 bases between. CDR1 MNHNS and CDR2 SASEGT come from the germline V gene. This CDR3 is built from 14 residues. The CDR3 nucleotides read TGTGCCAGCAGTTATTCGGTGGGGTGGAATGAGCAGTTCTTC. This translates into CASSYSVGWNEQFF.

This clonotype showed up just a few times. The V call is TRBV20-1, the J call TRBJ2-1, with 10 nucleotides matching TRBD2. V was clipped by 7 bases and J by 1 base; unmatched bases: 13. This CDR3 is built from 17 residues. From germline, CDR1 is DFQATT and CDR2 SNEGSKA (reference sequence). CDR3: CSVGASGGTGSYNEQFF. The CDR3, as DNA: TGCAGTGTTGGGGCTAGCGGGGGAACAGGGTCCTACAATGAGCAGTTCTTC.